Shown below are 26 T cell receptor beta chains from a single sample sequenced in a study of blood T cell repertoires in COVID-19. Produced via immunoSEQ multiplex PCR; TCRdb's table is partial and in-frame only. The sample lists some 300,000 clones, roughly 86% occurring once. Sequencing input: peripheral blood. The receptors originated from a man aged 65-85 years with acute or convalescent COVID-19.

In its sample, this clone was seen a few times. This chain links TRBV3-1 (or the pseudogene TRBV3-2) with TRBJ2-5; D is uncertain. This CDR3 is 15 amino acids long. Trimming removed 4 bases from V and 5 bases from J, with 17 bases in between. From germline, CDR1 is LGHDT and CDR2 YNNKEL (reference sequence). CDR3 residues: CASSPPNAVVETQYF. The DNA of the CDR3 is TGTGCCAGCAGCCCACCAAATGCGGTTGTCGAGACCCAGTACTTC.

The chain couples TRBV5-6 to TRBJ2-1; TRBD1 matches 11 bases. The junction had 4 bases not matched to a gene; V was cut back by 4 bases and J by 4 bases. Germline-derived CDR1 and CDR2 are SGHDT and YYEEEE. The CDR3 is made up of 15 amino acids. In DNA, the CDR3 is TGTGCCAGCAGCACCGGACAGGGGGCATACAATGAGCAGTTCTTC. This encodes CASSTGQGAYNEQFF.

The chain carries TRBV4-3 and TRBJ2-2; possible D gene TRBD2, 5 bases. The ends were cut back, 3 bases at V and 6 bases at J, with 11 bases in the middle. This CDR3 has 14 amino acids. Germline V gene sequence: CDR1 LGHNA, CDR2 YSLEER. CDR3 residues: CASSQRAWSGELFF. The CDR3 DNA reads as TGCGCCAGCAGCCAGCGGGCGTGGTCCGGGGAGCTGTTTTTT.

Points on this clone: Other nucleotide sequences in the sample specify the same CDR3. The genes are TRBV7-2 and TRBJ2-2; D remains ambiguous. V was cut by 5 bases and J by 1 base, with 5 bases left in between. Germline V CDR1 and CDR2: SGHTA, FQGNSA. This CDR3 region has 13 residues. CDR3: CASSPRNTGELFF. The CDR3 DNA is TGTGCCAGCAGCCCTCGGAACACCGGGGAGCTGTTTTTT.

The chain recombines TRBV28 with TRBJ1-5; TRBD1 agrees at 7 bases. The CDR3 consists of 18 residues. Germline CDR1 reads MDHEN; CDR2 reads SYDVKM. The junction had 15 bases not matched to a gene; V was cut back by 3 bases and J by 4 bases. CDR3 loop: CASSLFGRGNNRNQPQHF. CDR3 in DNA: TGTGCCAGCAGTTTGTTTGGCAGGGGGAACAATAGGAATCAGCCCCAGCATTTT.

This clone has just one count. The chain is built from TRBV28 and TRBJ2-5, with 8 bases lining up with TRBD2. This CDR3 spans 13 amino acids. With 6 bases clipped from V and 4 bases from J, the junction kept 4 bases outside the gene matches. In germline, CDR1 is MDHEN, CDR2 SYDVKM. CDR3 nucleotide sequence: TGTGCCAGCAGGGCGGGGGGCCGAGAGACCCAGTACTTC. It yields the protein CASRAGGRETQYF.

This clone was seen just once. CDR3 DNA sequence: TGTGCCAGCAGTTTATCGTGGGGGGGTGCTGGAAACACCATATATTTT. It yields the protein CASSLSWGGAGNTIYF. The J gene is TRBJ1-3, the V gene TRBV27; D might be TRBD1 (5 bases). Deletions cut 0 bases from V and 2 bases from J, with 11 bases between. Looked up from germline, CDR1 is MNHEY and CDR2 is SMNVEV (reference sequence). This CDR3 contains 16 residues.

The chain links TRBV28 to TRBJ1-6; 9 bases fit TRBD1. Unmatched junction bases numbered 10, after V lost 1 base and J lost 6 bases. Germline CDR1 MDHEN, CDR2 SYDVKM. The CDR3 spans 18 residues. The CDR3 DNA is TGTGCCAGCAGTTTATTAGGGGGACAGGGCCCTACTAATTCACCCCTCCACTTT. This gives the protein CASSLLGGQGPTNSPLHF.

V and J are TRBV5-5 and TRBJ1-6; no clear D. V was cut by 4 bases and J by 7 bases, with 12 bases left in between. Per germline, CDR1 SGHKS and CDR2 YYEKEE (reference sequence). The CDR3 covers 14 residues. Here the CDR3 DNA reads TGTGCCAGCAGCCGAGAGGGTCGCAATTCACCCCTCCACTTT. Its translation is CASSREGRNSPLHF.

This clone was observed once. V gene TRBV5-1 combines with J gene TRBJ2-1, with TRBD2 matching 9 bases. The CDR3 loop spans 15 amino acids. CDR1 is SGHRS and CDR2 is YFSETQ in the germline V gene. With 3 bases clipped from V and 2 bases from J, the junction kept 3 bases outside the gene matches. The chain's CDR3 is CASSWGLATYNEQFF. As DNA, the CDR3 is TGCGCCAGCAGCTGGGGACTAGCTACCTACAATGAGCAGTTCTTC.

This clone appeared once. The CDR3 DNA sequence: TGTGCCAGTAGTAGGAGTGTTGCGGGGGGGGCCCTCTACGAGCAGTACTTC. Its translation is CASSRSVAGGALYEQYF. J is TRBJ2-7 and V is TRBV19, with TRBD2 identical over 9 bases. V lost 4 bases, J lost 3 bases, and 13 bases stayed unmatched. Germline V CDR1 and CDR2: LNHDA, SQIVND (reference sequence). The CDR3 is 17 residues long.

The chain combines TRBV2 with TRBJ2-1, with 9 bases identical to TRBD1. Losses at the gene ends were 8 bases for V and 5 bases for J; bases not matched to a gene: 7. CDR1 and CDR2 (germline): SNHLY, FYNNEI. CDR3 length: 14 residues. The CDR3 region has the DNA TGTGCCAGCGGACAGGGGAACCTTAACAATGAGCAGTTCTTC. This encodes CASGQGNLNNEQFF. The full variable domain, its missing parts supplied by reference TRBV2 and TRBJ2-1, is EPEVTQTPSHQVTQMGQEVILRCVPISNHLYFYWYRQILGQKVEFLVSFYNNEISEKSEIFDDQFSVERPDGSNFTLKIRSTKLEDSAMYFCASGQGNLNNEQFFGPGTRLTVL.

The CDR3 here is CASSEVRVDTQYF. Here the CDR3 DNA reads TGTGCCAGCAGTGAAGTCAGGGTCGATACGCAGTATTTT. V gene TRBV6-1 combines with J gene TRBJ2-3, with D tentatively TRBD1 (5 bases). This CDR3 has 13 amino acids. V was trimmed by 1 base and J by 6 bases, leaving 8 bases between them. Germline CDR1 reads MNHNS; CDR2 reads SASEGT.

CDR3 nucleotides: TGTGCCAGCTCACCTTTCCGGGACAGCAACACTGAAGCTTTCTTT. Its protein is CASSPFRDSNTEAFF. The chain links TRBV18 to TRBJ1-1; TRBD1 matches 7 bases. Per germline, CDR1 KGHSH and CDR2 LQKENI. V lost 3 bases to trimming and J lost 2 bases; unmatched junction nucleotides: 6. The CDR3 extends over 15 amino acids.

The CDR3 sequence: CASSRRQGVNEKLFF. The DNA of the CDR3 is TGTGCCAGCAGCCGCCGACAGGGCGTTAATGAAAAACTGTTTTTT. The V gene is TRBV13, the J gene TRBJ1-4, with 7 bases lining up with TRBD1. Germline V gene sequence: CDR1 PRHDT, CDR2 FYEKMQ (reference sequence). V trimming: 5 bases; J trimming: 4 bases; junction bases outside the gene matches: 7. This CDR3 spans 15 amino acids.

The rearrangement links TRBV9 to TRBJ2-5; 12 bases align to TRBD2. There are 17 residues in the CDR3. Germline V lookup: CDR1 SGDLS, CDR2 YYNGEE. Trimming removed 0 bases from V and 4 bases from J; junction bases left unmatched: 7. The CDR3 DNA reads TGTGCCAGCAGCGTAGGGGGGACTAGCGGGTACGGAGAGACCCAGTACTTC. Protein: CASSVGGTSGYGETQYF. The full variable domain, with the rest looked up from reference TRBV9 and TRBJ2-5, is DSGVTQTPKHLITATGQRVTLRCSPRSGDLSVYWYQQSLDQGLQFLIQYYNGEERAKGNILERFSAQQFPDLHSELNLSSLELGDSALYFCASSVGGTSGYGETQYFGPGTRLLVL.

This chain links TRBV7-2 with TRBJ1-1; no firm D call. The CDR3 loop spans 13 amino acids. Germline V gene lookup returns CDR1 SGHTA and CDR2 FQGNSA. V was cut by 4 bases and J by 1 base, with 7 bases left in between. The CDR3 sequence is CASSSTPNTEAFF. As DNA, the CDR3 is TGTGCCAGCAGCTCGACACCGAACACTGAAGCTTTCTTT.

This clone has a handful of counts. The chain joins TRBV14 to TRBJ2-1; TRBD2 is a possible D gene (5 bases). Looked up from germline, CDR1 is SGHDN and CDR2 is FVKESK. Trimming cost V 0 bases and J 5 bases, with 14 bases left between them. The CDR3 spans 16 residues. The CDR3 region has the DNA TGTGCCAGCAGCCAAGACTTCACGAGGGTAAACAATGAGCAGTTCTTC. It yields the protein CASSQDFTRVNNEQFF.

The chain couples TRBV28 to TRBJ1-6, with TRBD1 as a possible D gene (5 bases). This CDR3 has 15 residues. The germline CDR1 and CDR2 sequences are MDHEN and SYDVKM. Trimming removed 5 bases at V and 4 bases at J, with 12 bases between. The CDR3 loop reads CASSHATGYNSPLHF. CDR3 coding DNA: TGTGCCAGCAGTCACGCAACAGGTTATAATTCACCCCTCCACTTT.

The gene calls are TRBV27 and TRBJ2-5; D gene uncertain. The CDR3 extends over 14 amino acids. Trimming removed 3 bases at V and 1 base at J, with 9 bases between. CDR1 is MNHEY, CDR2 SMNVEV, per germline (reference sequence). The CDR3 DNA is TGTGCCAGCAGTTTCGAACATGGCCAAGAGACCCAGTACTTC. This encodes CASSFEHGQETQYF.

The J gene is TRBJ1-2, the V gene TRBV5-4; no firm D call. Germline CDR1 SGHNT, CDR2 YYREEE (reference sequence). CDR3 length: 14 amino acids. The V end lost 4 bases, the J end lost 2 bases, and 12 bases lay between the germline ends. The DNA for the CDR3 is TGTGCCAGCAGCCCGAAGACACAAAACTATGGCTACACCTTC. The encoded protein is CASSPKTQNYGYTF.

The CDR3 sequence is CASSPTGTSGSLYNEQFF. The DNA for the CDR3 is TGTGCCAGCAGCCCTACCGGGACTAGCGGGAGTTTATACAATGAGCAGTTCTTC. This sequence joins TRBV11-2 and TRBJ2-1; 14 nucleotides agree with TRBD2. CDR1 and CDR2 (germline): SGHAT, FQNNGV. V shed 5 bases and J 4 bases; nucleotides not matched to a gene: 10. The CDR3 sequence is 18 residues long.

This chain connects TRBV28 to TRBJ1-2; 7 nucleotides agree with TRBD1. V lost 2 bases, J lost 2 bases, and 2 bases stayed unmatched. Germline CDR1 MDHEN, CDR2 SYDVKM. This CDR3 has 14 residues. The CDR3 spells CASSLGGQNYGYTF. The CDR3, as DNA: TGTGCCAGCAGTTTAGGGGGACAGAACTATGGCTACACCTTC.

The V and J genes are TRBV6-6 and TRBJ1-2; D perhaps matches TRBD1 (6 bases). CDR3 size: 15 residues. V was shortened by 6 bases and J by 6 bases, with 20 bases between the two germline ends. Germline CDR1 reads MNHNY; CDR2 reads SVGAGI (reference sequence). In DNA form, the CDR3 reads TGTGCCAGCAGCCCCCGGCAGGGGTTCACGGATGGCTACACCTTC. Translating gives CASSPRQGFTDGYTF.

DNA of the CDR3: TGTGCCAGCTACAGACAGGGTTCGAATGATGGCTACACCTTC. Protein: CASYRQGSNDGYTF. The J gene is TRBJ1-2, the V gene TRBV28; 7 bases map to TRBD1. In germline, CDR1 is MDHEN, CDR2 SYDVKM. Trimming cost V 8 bases and J 6 bases; bases outside gene matches: 12. CDR3 length equals 14 residues.

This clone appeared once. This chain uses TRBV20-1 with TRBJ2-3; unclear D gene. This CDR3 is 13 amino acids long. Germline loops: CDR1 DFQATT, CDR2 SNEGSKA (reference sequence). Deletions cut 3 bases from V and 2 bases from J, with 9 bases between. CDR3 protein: CSASKRFTDTQYF. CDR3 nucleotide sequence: TGCAGTGCTAGTAAGCGCTTCACAGATACGCAGTATTTT.